The clone carrying this TCR beta chain is labeled as medium-sized (0.01 to 0.1%). Its antigen remains unknown. Looked up from germline, CDR1 is MNHEY and CDR2 is SVGEGT. CDR3 length: 13 residues. The germline V and J ends were trimmed by 11 bases and 1 base, with 15 bases remaining between them. These data come from a study of human T cells and chemical hapten exposure. Study-wide background: Small differences in pooled library volume mainly drove the variation in TCR yields per sample. General observations from the study: TCRs whose frequency exceeded 1 in 1000 remained the same following DPC sensitization.

Single cDNA molecules in the library carried unique molecular identifiers attached during preparation. As processed by the authors: Samples ranged from about 20,000 to 700,000 TCRs, with a median of approximately 91,000. MiXCR was run by TCRdb on the RACE reads, yielding one entry per CDR3 protein. The V and J calls and clone size come from TCRdb's table, not from the authors' own analysis. This repertoire shows tens of thousands of distinct CDR3 sequences, 5.5% found once; its top ten account for more than 10%. Time point given: healthy volunteer bleed at 6 weeks. Total RNA was isolated from unfractionated whole blood.

The specimen sequenced was whole blood. V usage is TRBV6-2 or TRBV6-3 and J usage is TRBJ2-7, with D unclear. The source is a human donor in good health. Some clones in this sample may be carry-over from other donors' samples. CDR3 sequence (DNA): TGTGCCGGCGGCGGTAGTATGTCCTACGAGCAGTACTTC. This codes for CAGGGSMSYEQYF.